This entry describes one TCR beta chain. Its antigen is unidentified. The data are from a study of T cell responses to AZD1222 COVID-19 vaccine. The study, taken as a whole, reports: Clonal diversity was possibly underestimated; the donors were predominantly white British and more often female. There were repertoire samples only from the period after the peak T cell response. Only a handful of AZD1222 recipients, six or seven in all, had baseline seropositivity.

Clones were read by immunoSEQ multiplex PCR, and TCRdb kept only the in-frame ones, dropping some. Of about 140,000 clones listed, roughly nine tenths are singletons. Per germline, CDR1 LGHDT and CDR2 YNNKEL (reference sequence). This CDR3 region has 16 residues. V dropped 4 bases and J dropped 8; count of bases not matched to a gene: 16. The sequence came from an adult who received the AZD1222 COVID-19 vaccine. The chain is built from TRBV3-1 (or the pseudogene TRBV3-2) and TRBJ1-2, with 7 bases that match TRBD1. The sequencing used peripheral blood, collected 28 days after the second AZD1222 dose. CDR3 region: CASSLLPGEGAQGYTF. As DNA, the CDR3 is TGTGCCAGCAGCCTACTACCGGGAGAGGGGGCGCAGGGCTACACCTTC.